This T cell receptor (beta chain) was obtained from a study of T cell responses to AZD1222 COVID-19 vaccine. Study results and limitations: Across the whole spike, CD4 TCRs peaked at regions 160-218 and 743-854. Reports say nearly half of spike-specific TCRs go after unmutated variant regions.

Details on this clone: Its antigen remains unknown.

Sequenced by immunoSEQ multiplex PCR; TCRdb stores in-frame clones only, minus some. The sample carries some 72,000 clones, 92% recorded once. V gave up 5 bases and J gave up 2 bases, with 24 bases separating them. Germline V gene data show CDR1 as SQVTM and CDR2 as ANQGSEA. The CDR3 loop spans 17 amino acids. The clonotype comes from an adult in good health. J is TRBJ1-1 and V is TRBV29-1; no reliable D call. The sequences come from peripheral blood, collected on day 0 of MenACWY control vaccination. The CDR3 DNA follows: TGCAGCGTTCCAATGAAACTTAAAAGGACTGGAAACACTGAAGCTTTCTTT. Its translation is CSVPMKLKRTGNTEAFF.